What follows are 13 T cell receptor beta chains derived from one specimen sequenced in a study of patients and donors after allogeneic stem cell transplantation. TCRdb passed the RT-PCR reads through MiXCR, listing each CDR3 protein once. The sample lists 900,000 to 1,000,000 distinct CDR3 sequences, roughly 18% occurring once. The source material was blood, either unsorted or a sorted T cell fraction (not recorded which). These receptors all stem from a human donor who was either an allogeneic HSCT recipient or a stem cell or donor lymphocyte infusion donor (not recorded which). It is not recorded whose cells these are; they may come from a transplant donor.

This clonotype has more than one count but fewer than ten. The V gene is TRBV5-6, the J gene TRBJ2-5; D remains ambiguous. Germline values: CDR1 SGHDT, CDR2 YYEEEE. This CDR3 has 17 residues. Trimming removed 0 bases from V and 2 bases from J, with 17 bases in between. The CDR3 is CASSLVVGLAPQETQYF. The CDR3 bases are TGTGCCAGCAGCTTGGTGGTGGGTCTCGCCCCACAAGAGACCCAGTACTTC. Full variable domain (rest looked up from reference TRBV5-6 and TRBJ2-5): DAGVTQSPTHLIKTRGQQVTLRCSPKSGHDTVSWYQQALGQGPQFIFQYYEEEERQRGNFPDRFSGHQFPNYSSELNVNALLLGDSALYLCASSLVVGLAPQETQYFGPGTRLLVL.

The chain uses TRBV7-2 and TRBJ2-1; 11 bases agree with TRBD2. Trimming removed 3 bases from V and 3 bases from J; junction bases left unmatched: 7. The CDR3 covers 17 residues. Germline V gene sequence: CDR1 SGHTA, CDR2 FQGNSA. The CDR3 sequence is CASSLGGLADFYNEQFF. The CDR3 DNA reads as TGTGCCAGCAGCTTGGGGGGACTAGCGGATTTCTACAATGAGCAGTTCTTC. The variable domain in full, completed from reference TRBV7-2 and TRBJ2-1, reads GAGVSQSPSNKVTEKGKDVELRCDPISGHTALYWYRQSLGQGLEFLIYFQGNSAPDKSGLPSDRFSAERTGGSVSTLTIQRTQQEDSAVYLCASSLGGLADFYNEQFFGPGTRLTVL.

The genes are TRBV20-1 and TRBJ2-1, with D maybe TRBD1 (5 bases). Germline V gene data show CDR1 as DFQATT and CDR2 as SNEGSKA (reference sequence). Trimming stripped 4 bases from V and 3 bases from J, with 13 bases between. The CDR3 length is 14 residues. CDR3 region: CSAKGEMGYNEQFF. The CDR3 DNA sequence: TGCAGTGCTAAAGGGGAAATGGGCTACAATGAGCAGTTCTTC.

This chain links TRBV29-1 with TRBJ1-3, with 7 bases aligning to TRBD1. CDR1 and CDR2 (germline): SQVTM, ANQGSEA. The CDR3 contains 16 residues. Trimming at V came to 4 bases and at J to 0 bases, leaving 9 bases not matched to a gene. In DNA form, the CDR3 reads TGCAGCGTTGGGCGACAGGGATCTAGCTCTGGAAACACCATATATTTT. It codes for CSVGRQGSSSGNTIYF.

This clonotype was observed a few times. This chain uses TRBV5-1 with TRBJ2-5; D gene uncertain. Trimming pared 2 bases from V and 5 bases from J, leaving 13 bases between. The CDR3 spans 14 residues. Per the germline V gene, CDR1 is SGHRS and CDR2 is YFSETQ. CDR3: CASSLNSFVETQYF. CDR3 in DNA: TGCGCCAGCAGCTTAAACAGTTTTGTCGAGACCCAGTACTTC. Complete variable domain (other parts from reference TRBV5-1 and TRBJ2-5): KAGVTQTPRYLIKTRGQQVTLSCSPISGHRSVSWYQQTPGQGLQFLFEYFSETQRNKGNFPGRFSGRQFSNSRSEMNVSTLELGDSALYLCASSLNSFVETQYFGPGTRLLVL.

V usage is TRBV9 and J usage is TRBJ2-1, with 9 bases aligning to TRBD2. Losses at the gene ends were 7 bases for V and 8 bases for J; bases not matched to a gene: 7. The germline V gene encodes CDR1 SGDLS and CDR2 YYNGEE. The CDR3 loop spans 13 amino acids. The CDR3 reads CASSGTSPHEQFF. The CDR3 DNA sequence: TGTGCCAGCTCCGGGACTAGCCCCCATGAGCAGTTCTTC.

This clonotype was detected a few times. The chain uses TRBV11-1 and TRBJ2-1; 12 bases map to TRBD2. The CDR3 covers 18 residues. Germline V lookup: CDR1 SGHAT, CDR2 FQDESV (reference sequence). J gave up 5 bases and V 5 bases, and 13 bases lay outside the gene matches. CDR3 in amino acids: CASSPPVRTSGVHNEQFF. The CDR3 coding sequence is TGTGCCAGCAGCCCACCCGTGAGGACTAGCGGGGTTCACAATGAGCAGTTCTTC. The whole variable domain, filled in from reference TRBV11-1 and TRBJ2-1, reads EAEVAQSPRYKITEKSQAVAFWCDPISGHATLYWYRQILGQGPELLVQFQDESVVDDSQLPKDRFSAERLKGVDSTLKIQPAELGDSAMYLCASSPPVRTSGVHNEQFFGPGTRLTVL.

The V and J genes are TRBV5-6 and TRBJ2-6, with D possibly being TRBD2 (5 bases). Trimming pared 0 bases from V and 2 bases from J, leaving 6 bases between. The CDR3 runs to 15 residues. The germline CDR1 and CDR2 sequences are SGHDT and YYEEEE. CDR3 residues: CASSLVLAGANVLTF. The CDR3 coding sequence is TGTGCCAGCAGCTTGGTACTAGCTGGGGCCAACGTCCTGACTTTC.

V gene TRBV5-6 combines with J gene TRBJ2-7; maybe TRBD2 (7 bases). The V gene's germline CDR1 is SGHDT and CDR2 YYEEEE. CDR3 length: 15 residues. The germline V and J ends were trimmed by 5 bases and 1 base, with 16 bases remaining between them. CDR3 coding DNA: TGTGCCAGCAGAGGGGGAGGGAGGATATCCTACGAGCAGTACTTC. Its translation is CASRGGGRISYEQYF.

In this sample, this clonotype turned up a few times. V is TRBV25-1 and J is TRBJ2-1, with D unclear. The germline V and J ends were trimmed by 5 bases and 6 bases, with 5 bases remaining between them. CDR1 and CDR2 from the germline V gene are MGHDK and SYGVNS. This CDR3 region has 11 residues. DNA of the CDR3: TGTGCCAGCAGTCGCGTCAATGAGCAGTTCTTC. Encoded protein: CASSRVNEQFF.

This clonotype was counted at least ten times. This sequence joins TRBV5-1 and TRBJ2-1; 7 bases are shared with TRBD2. Germline assignment: CDR1 SGHRS and CDR2 YFSETQ. This CDR3 is built from 14 residues. V gave up 4 bases and J gave up 3 bases; unmatched junction bases: 4. The CDR3 bases are TGCGCCAGCAGCCAGACTAGCAGCTACAATGAGCAGTTCTTC. It encodes CASSQTSSYNEQFF.

V usage is TRBV6-5 and J usage is TRBJ2-1, with TRBD1 identical over 12 bases. Germline CDR1 MNHEY, CDR2 SVGAGI. The trim removed 0 bases at V and 7 bases at J, leaving 10 bases unmatched. This CDR3 is 18 amino acids long. CDR3 nucleotides: TGTGCCAGCAGTTACTCTGCGGGACAGGGGGCTTCGGTGAATGAGCAGTTCTTC. Its protein product is CASSYSAGQGASVNEQFF.

In this sample, this clonotype turned up a few times. The chain is built from TRBV12-3 or TRBV12-4 and TRBJ1-5; tentative D call: TRBD1 (6 bases). V was pared by 2 bases and J by 11 bases, with 13 bases between. The CDR3 consists of 13 residues. The CDR3 DNA reads as TGTGCCAGCAGTTTAAAAGGGCCAGGGGCCCAGCATTTT. Encoded protein: CASSLKGPGAQHF.